Below are 19 T cell receptor beta chains sequenced from a single sample in a study of tissue T cells after allogeneic stem cell transplantation. Profiling relied on immunoSEQ multiplex PCR, and the TCRdb table lists in-frame clones only, not all of them. The sample has about 48,000 clones, roughly 75% seen once. The specimen was sorted cells pooled from one or two spleens. All receptors come from a pool of C57BL/6 mice in good health.

A word on this clone: Gene names are the mouse ones. The CDR3 DNA, read in part, is TGTGCTAGCAGTAGAGATACTGGGGGGCAAGACACCCAGTAC. As protein: CASSRDTGGQDTQY. The entire CDR3 sequence reads CASSRDTGGQDTQYF. This chain uses TRBV17 with TRBJ2-5, with TRBD2 matching 9 bases. The read halts 1 residue ahead of the CDR3 end, with the missing end drawn from the germline J gene. V lost 0 bases to trimming and J lost 3 bases; unmatched junction nucleotides: 1. The germline V gene has CDR1 MNHDT and CDR2 YYDKIL. The CDR3 runs 15 residues. The variable domain in full, completed from reference TRBV17 and TRBJ2-5, reads DTTVKQNPRYKLARVGKPVNLICSQTMNHDTMYWYQKKPNQAPKLLLFYYDKILNREADTFEKFQSSRPNNSFCSLYIGSAGLEYSAMYLCASSRDTGGQDTQYFGPGTRLLVL.

In the case of this clone: Gene names are mouse gene names. The CDR3 extends 1 residue past the end of the read, so its final part is completed from the germline J gene. The chain couples TRBV19 to TRBJ1-3; possibly TRBD1 for D (6 bases). CDR3 length: 14 residues. V lost 5 bases and J lost 0, with 9 bases in between. Germline V gene lookup returns CDR1 FNHDT and CDR2 SITEND (reference sequence). CDR3 DNA (partial): TGTGCCAGCAGGAGACAGGATTCTGGAAATACGCTCTAT. This gives the protein CASRRQDSGNTLY. The whole CDR3 protein is CASRRQDSGNTLYF.

About this clone: The genes and germline here are from mouse. The read halts 1 residue ahead of the CDR3 end, with the missing end drawn from the germline J gene. This sample includes further DNA sequences coding for the same CDR3. The chain recombines TRBV15 with TRBJ2-7; 11 positions agree with TRBD2. With 4 bases clipped from V and 4 bases from J, the junction kept 3 bases outside the gene matches. The CDR3 runs to 14 residues. From germline, CDR1 is SGHND and CDR2 FRSKSL. CDR3 DNA (partial): TGTGCCAGCAGTTCGACTGGGGGGGGATATGAACAGTAC. This encodes CASSSTGGGYEQY. The whole CDR3 sequence reads CASSSTGGGYEQYF.

This clone is a singleton in its sample. Germline and genes here are mouse. The CDR3: CASSLERVNQDTQYF. CDR3 bases read: TGTGCAAGCAGCTTAGAGAGGGTTAACCAAGACACCCAGTAC. The chain is built from TRBV16 and TRBJ2-5; no clear D. From the germline J gene comes the end of the CDR3, since the read stops 1 residue before it. The V gene lost 0 bases and the J gene lost 0 bases, with 7 bases spanning the gap. The CDR3 sequence is 15 residues long. Germline values: CDR1 SGHSA, CDR2 FRNQAP. Full variable domain (missing parts from reference TRBV16 and TRBJ2-5): NAGVIQTPRHKVTGKGQEATLWCEPISGHSAVFWYRQTIVQGLEFLTYFRNQAPIDDSGMPKERFSAQMPNQSHSTLKIQSTQPQDSAVYLCASSLERVNQDTQYFGPGTRLLVL.

For this clone: The genes are named according to mouse. The DNA read from the CDR3 is TGTGCTAGCAGTTTATCGCTGGGGGGGATATACACCTTGTAC. Its protein is CASSLSLGGIYTLY. The whole CDR3 sequence reads CASSLSLGGIYTLYF. The chain recombines TRBV29 with TRBJ2-4; 9 bases match TRBD2. The observed sequence ends 1 residue before the CDR3 terminus, with the missing tail filled in from the germline J gene. The CDR3 loop spans 15 amino acids. The V and J ends lost 0 bases and 7 bases, in that order; junction bases with no gene match: 5. From germline, CDR1 is MSHET and CDR2 SYDVDS.

This clone was recorded a few times. All gene names here are mouse names. The CDR3 extends 1 residue past the end of the read, so its final part is completed from the germline J gene. The chain couples TRBV16 to TRBJ1-4; TRBD1 is a possible D gene (5 bases). The CDR3 runs to 14 residues. CDR1 and CDR2 (germline): SGHSA, FRNQAP. Between the trimmed V and J ends, which lost 4 bases and 4 bases, there was a span of 10 bases. CDR3 bases read: TGTGCAAGCAGCTCCGGGGGAGGCAACGAAAGATTATTT. Its protein product is CASSSGGGNERLF. The whole CDR3 region reads CASSSGGGNERLFF.

This clone has only one observation. Germline and genes here are mouse. The CDR3 extends 1 residue past the end of the read, so its final part is completed from the germline J gene. V and J are TRBV13-1 and TRBJ1-2; 10 positions agree with TRBD1. The junction had 5 bases not matched to a gene; V was cut back by 5 bases and J by 4 bases. Per germline, CDR1 NSHNY and CDR2 SYGAGN. The length of the CDR3 is 14 residues. The CDR3 DNA, read in part, is TGTGCCAGCAGACCGACAGGGGGCAGCTCCGACTACACC. Translated, it gives CASRPTGGSSDYT. In full, the CDR3 reads CASRPTGGSSDYTF.

As for this clone: The genes are named according to mouse. The sequence runs out 1 residue before the end of the CDR3; the remainder is reconstructed from the germline J gene. The V gene is TRBV20, the J gene TRBJ2-5, with TRBD1 matching over 7 bases. Germline assignment: CDR1 GFQATS and CDR2 STVNSAI. V shed 2 bases and J 3 bases; nucleotides not matched to a gene: 2. This CDR3 region has 13 residues. The CDR3 region is CGARKTGQDTQYF. The sequenced part of the CDR3 DNA is TGTGGTGCTAGGAAGACAGGGCAAGACACCCAGTAC.

For this clone: Gene labels here are mouse ones. The CDR3 extends 1 residue past the end of the read, so its final part is completed from the germline J gene. This chain uses TRBV1 with TRBJ2-3; 8 bases are shared with TRBD2. The CDR3 spans 16 residues. V lost 3 bases, J lost 0 bases, and 5 bases stayed unmatched. From germline, CDR1 is NSQYPW and CDR2 LRSPGD (reference sequence). Incomplete CDR3 DNA: TGCACCTGCAGTGCTCTCGGGGGGGCTAGTGCAGAAACGCTGTAT. Residues: CTCSALGGASAETLY. The whole CDR3 is CTCSALGGASAETLYF.

As regards this clone: Each gene name is a mouse one. The read gets to within 1 residue of the CDR3 end, and the germline J gene fills in the rest. The chain carries TRBV29 and TRBJ1-5; weak D call: TRBD1 (6 bases). Per the germline V gene, CDR1 is MSHET and CDR2 is SYDVDS. This CDR3 region has 14 residues. V lost 2 bases to trimming and J lost 1 base, with 6 bases between them. The part of the CDR3 DNA that was read is TGTGCTAGCAGTTTACAGGGGAACAACCAGGCTCCGCTT. This codes for CASSLQGNNQAPL. The CDR3 in full is CASSLQGNNQAPLF.

Points on this clone: Gene names are the mouse ones. The read stops 1 residue short of the end of the CDR3; the missing end is completed from the germline J gene. The genes are TRBV3 and TRBJ1-2; 7 bases fit TRBD1. The germline V gene has CDR1 SNHLY and CDR2 FYNGKV (reference sequence). The V segment lost 6 bases and the J segment 3 bases; nucleotides outside the gene matches: 7. The CDR3 sequence is 14 residues long. The CDR3 bases that were read are TGTGCCAGCAGTCCTCAGGGGGTGGACTCCGACTACACC. Amino acids: CASSPQGVDSDYT. The entire CDR3 protein is CASSPQGVDSDYTF.

This clone has only one observation. The gene symbols are mouse symbols. From the germline J gene comes the end of the CDR3, since the read stops 1 residue before it. The chain links TRBV2 to TRBJ2-7; 7 bases line up with TRBD1. This CDR3 is built from 13 residues. Germline values: CDR1 LGHNA, CDR2 YSYQKL. With 0 bases clipped from V and 6 bases from J, the junction kept 2 bases outside the gene matches. The sequenced part of the CDR3 DNA is TGTGCCAGCAGCCAAGAAACAGGGGTTGAACAGTAC. Protein: CASSQETGVEQY. The whole CDR3 region reads CASSQETGVEQYF.

Comment on this clone: Gene names denote mouse genes. Sequencing ends 1 residue short of the CDR3 end; the germline J gene provides the rest. The chain is built from TRBV13-3 and TRBJ2-1; 9 bases fit TRBD2. The CDR3 is 14 residues long. After removal of 6 bases from V and 6 bases from J, the junction contained 7 bases not matched to a gene. Germline V gene lookup returns CDR1 NNHDY and CDR2 SYVADS. Here the CDR3 reads CASIPGTGPAEQFF. The CDR3 DNA, read in part, is TGTGCCAGCATTCCCGGGACTGGGCCTGCTGAGCAGTTC.

In regard to this clone: Genes and germline come from the mouse. The read falls 1 residue short of the CDR3 end, and the missing part is taken from the germline J gene. This sequence joins TRBV16 and TRBJ2-1; 8 bases map to TRBD2. This CDR3 contains 14 residues. After removal of 5 bases from V and 7 bases from J, the junction contained 7 bases not matched to a gene. Looked up from germline, CDR1 is SGHSA and CDR2 is FRNQAP. CDR3 DNA (partial): TGTGCAAGCAGCCCCCGACTGGGGTGGGCTGAGCAGTTC. Its protein product is CASSPRLGWAEQF. The whole CDR3 sequence reads CASSPRLGWAEQFF.

As to this clone: The listed genes are named as in mouse. The CDR3 DNA, read in part, is TGTGCCAGCAGTGTCGGGACAGGGGTCTCCGACTACACC. Its protein product is CASSVGTGVSDYT. The full CDR3 protein reads CASSVGTGVSDYTF. The chain couples TRBV13-1 to TRBJ1-2; 10 nucleotides match TRBD1. The missing CDR3 end, 1 residue past where the read stops, is filled in from the germline J gene. The length of the CDR3 is 14 residues. CDR1 is NSHNY, CDR2 SYGAGN, per germline. V dropped 3 bases and J dropped 4; count of bases not matched to a gene: 3.

In regard to this clone: Here the gene names and germline are mouse. Read coverage stops 1 residue before the CDR3 terminus; the germline J gene supplies the remainder. Other DNA sequences in the sample encode the same CDR3. The chain joins TRBV19 to TRBJ2-4; D call uncertain. V lost 0 bases and J lost 0, with 5 bases in between. The CDR3 contains 14 residues. Germline V CDR1 and CDR2: FNHDT, SITEND (reference sequence). CDR3 bases read: TGTGCCAGCAGTATAGGGGGAAGTCAAAACACCTTGTAC. This encodes CASSIGGSQNTLY. The CDR3 as a whole reads CASSIGGSQNTLYF.

As to this clone: Gene labels here are mouse ones. Read sequence stops 1 residue before the CDR3 end, and the germline J gene provides the missing end. The V gene is TRBV12-1, the J gene TRBJ1-6, with D unresolved. TRBJ1-6 is an ORF, and what it does is uncertain. The germline V and J ends were trimmed by 4 bases and 3 bases, with 6 bases remaining between them. Looked up from germline, CDR1 is SGHSN and CDR2 is HYEKVE. This CDR3 spans 13 amino acids. CDR3 loop: CASSDNYNSPLYF. The sequenced CDR3 bases are TGTGCCAGCTCCGACAACTATAATTCGCCCCTCTAC.

A word on this clone: These gene names are mouse names. Read coverage stops 1 residue before the CDR3 terminus; the germline J gene supplies the remainder. The rearrangement links TRBV13-2 to TRBJ2-1, with 10 positions matching TRBD2. This CDR3 region has 15 residues. V lost 0 bases, J lost 7 bases, and 4 bases stayed unmatched. The germline V gene has CDR1 NNHNN and CDR2 SYGAGS (reference sequence). The sequenced CDR3 bases are TGTGCCAGCGGTGATGCTGGGGGGGCGATGGCTGAGCAGTTC. Encoded protein: CASGDAGGAMAEQF. The entire CDR3 protein is CASGDAGGAMAEQFF.

Comment on this clone: The listed genes are named as in mouse. The read ends 1 residue before the CDR3 terminus; that terminus is restored from the germline J gene. The J gene is TRBJ2-3, the V gene TRBV5; D may be TRBD2 (6 bases). V was pared by 4 bases and J by 0 bases, with 11 bases between. The CDR3 is 15 amino acids. Germline CDR1 is LGHNA and CDR2 is YNLKQL (reference sequence). The sequenced CDR3 bases are TGTGCCAGCAGCCCTCTGGGGATTAGTGCAGAAACGCTGTAT. As protein: CASSPLGISAETLY. The whole CDR3 region reads CASSPLGISAETLYF.